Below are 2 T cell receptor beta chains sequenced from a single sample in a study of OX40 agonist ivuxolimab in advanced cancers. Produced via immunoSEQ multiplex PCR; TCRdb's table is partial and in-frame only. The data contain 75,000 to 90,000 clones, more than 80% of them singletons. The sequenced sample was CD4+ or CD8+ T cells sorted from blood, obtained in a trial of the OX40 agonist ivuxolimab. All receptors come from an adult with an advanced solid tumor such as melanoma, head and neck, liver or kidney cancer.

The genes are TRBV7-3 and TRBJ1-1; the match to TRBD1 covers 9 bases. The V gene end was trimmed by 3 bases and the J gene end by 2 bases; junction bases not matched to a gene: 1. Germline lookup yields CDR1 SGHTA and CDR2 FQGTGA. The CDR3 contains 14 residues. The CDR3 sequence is CASSFTGGNTEAFF. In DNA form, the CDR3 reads TGTGCCAGCAGCTTTACAGGGGGCAACACTGAAGCTTTCTTT.

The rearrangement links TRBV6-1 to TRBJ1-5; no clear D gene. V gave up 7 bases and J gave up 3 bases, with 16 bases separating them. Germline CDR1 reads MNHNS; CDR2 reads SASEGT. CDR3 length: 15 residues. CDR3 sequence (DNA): TGTGCCAGCATTGATTATGGGAGAAACAATCAGCCCCAGCATTTT. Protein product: CASIDYGRNNQPQHF.